The 10 T cell receptor beta chains given below trace back to one sample, sequenced in a study of T-cell reconstitution after alpha-beta-depleted transplantation in children. As it was prepared, the TCRbeta library received unique molecular identifiers. TCRdb recomputed calls from the PCR reads with MiXCR, one row per CDR3 protein. Of hundreds of thousands of distinct CDR3 sequences listed, about 10% were seen once; the top ten hold roughly 2%. Material: PBMCs, obtained before TCRalphabeta/CD19-depleted stem cell transplant. These receptors originate from a child aged 2-9 years with inherited bone marrow failure, due to receive a stem cell transplant.

This clonotype was seen repeatedly, ten times or more. The chain links TRBV4-2 to TRBJ2-2; 12 bases are shared with TRBD2. The CDR3 is 17 residues long. Germline trimming cut 2 bases from V and 2 bases from J; bases unmatched to any gene: 3. Germline V lookup: CDR1 LGHNA, CDR2 YNFKEQ. The CDR3 region is CASSQRLAGDNTGELFF. The DNA of the CDR3 is TGTGCCAGCAGCCAACGACTAGCGGGAGATAACACCGGGGAGCTGTTTTTT.

This clonotype has at least ten counts. V gene TRBV20-1 combines with J gene TRBJ2-3, with D maybe TRBD2 (5 bases). CDR1 DFQATT and CDR2 SNEGSKA come from the germline V gene (reference sequence). V lost 4 bases and J 4 bases, leaving 18 bases between the germline ends. The CDR3 sequence is 15 residues long. The CDR3 spells CSAKSPSLNADTQYF. The DNA of the CDR3 is TGCAGTGCTAAGTCCCCTAGCCTCAACGCAGATACGCAGTATTTT.

This clonotype was counted at least ten times. The chain has TRBV7-2 and TRBJ2-1, with 7 bases fitting TRBD2. The CDR3 runs 15 residues. The ends lost 4 bases at V and 8 bases at J; junction bases unmatched: 11. The germline CDR1 and CDR2 sequences are SGHTA and FQGNSA. The CDR3 DNA sequence: TGTGCCAGCAGCTCCGGACTAGGGCCCCCCCATGAGCAGTTCTTC. This sequence encodes CASSSGLGPPHEQFF.

Ten or more counts support this clonotype. The chain is built from TRBV7-9 and TRBJ2-1, with D unclear. The V end lost 5 bases, the J end lost 5 bases, and 10 bases lay between the germline ends. The CDR3 is 13 residues long. The V gene's germline CDR1 is SEHNR and CDR2 FQNEAQ (reference sequence). CDR3 protein: CASSTSLNNEQFF. The CDR3 DNA follows: TGTGCCAGCAGCACGTCCCTGAACAATGAGCAGTTCTTC.

In this sample, this clonotype turned up many times. The V and J genes are TRBV15 and TRBJ2-7; possibly TRBD1 or TRBD2 for D (5 bases each). V lost 4 bases to trimming and J lost 2 bases, with 12 bases between them. The CDR3 contains 14 residues. Germline CDR1 LNHNV, CDR2 YYDKDF (reference sequence). CDR3 coding DNA: TGTGCCACCAGCACGGGACCCACGACCTACGAGCAGTACTTC. This translates into CATSTGPTTYEQYF.

This chain joins TRBV24-1 and TRBJ2-1; the D is unclear. Trimming cost V 4 bases and J 5 bases, with 5 bases left between them. In germline, CDR1 is KGHDR, CDR2 SFDVKD. This CDR3 has 12 residues. The CDR3 sequence: CATSDMNNEQFF. The CDR3 DNA reads as TGTGCCACCAGTGACATGAACAATGAGCAGTTCTTC.

This clonotype came up many times. The chain has TRBV7-2 and TRBJ2-7; D not certain. The V gene lost 0 bases and the J gene lost 4 bases, with 10 bases spanning the gap. Per germline, CDR1 SGHTA and CDR2 FQGNSA. The CDR3 loop spans 14 amino acids. The CDR3 spells CASSLAGKGYEQYF. For the CDR3, the DNA is TGTGCCAGCAGCTTAGCGGGAAAGGGATACGAGCAGTACTTC.

This clonotype was detected only a few times. The chain links TRBV7-6 to TRBJ2-6; D is uncertain. With 1 base removed from V and 0 bases from J, the gap between germline ends came to 13 bases. The V gene's germline CDR1 is SGHVS and CDR2 FNYEAQ. The CDR3 is 18 residues long. The DNA of the CDR3 is TGTGCCAGCAGCTTAGAAACTTTTACAATCTCTGGGGCCAACGTCCTGACTTTC. Translated, it gives CASSLETFTISGANVLTF.

This clonotype was found a few times. This chain joins TRBV20-1 and TRBJ2-5, with 9 bases lining up with TRBD1. Germline loops: CDR1 DFQATT, CDR2 SNEGSKA (reference sequence). This CDR3 has 15 amino acids. V was clipped by 0 bases and J by 4 bases; unmatched bases: 6. The CDR3 DNA reads TGCAGTGCTAGAGATCGGACAGGGGCTGGAGAGACCCAGTACTTC. This sequence encodes CSARDRTGAGETQYF.

The V call is TRBV27, the J call TRBJ2-5; 10 bases map to TRBD2. Germline CDR1 reads MNHEY; CDR2 reads SMNVEV (reference sequence). CDR3 length equals 18 residues. Trimming at V came to 5 bases and at J to 7 bases, leaving 19 bases not matched to a gene. CDR3 DNA: TGTGCCAGCAGTCCAGTCGTCCTAGCGGGAGTACGGGCGGGGACCCAGTACTTC. Amino acids: CASSPVVLAGVRAGTQYF.